The 10 T cell receptor beta chains given below trace back to one sample, sequenced in a study of blood T cell repertoires in COVID-19. This table comes from immunoSEQ multiplex PCR, and its TCRdb copy is limited to in-frame clones, with some not included. The data hold around 270,000 clones, with approximately 86% observed a single time. Input material: peripheral blood. Source of these receptors: a man aged 30-40 years with active or convalescent COVID-19.

The V gene is TRBV7-7, the J gene TRBJ2-5; TRBD2 might be the D (5 bases). There are 13 residues in the CDR3. Germline V gene sequence: CDR1 SSHAT, CDR2 FNYEAQ (reference sequence). Between the trimmed V and J ends, which lost 5 bases and 5 bases, there was a span of 12 bases. The CDR3 loop reads CASSPGIAETQYF. CDR3 nucleotides: TGTGCCAGCAGCCCCGGTATAGCGGAGACCCAGTACTTC.

The chain carries TRBV7-9 and TRBJ2-4; maybe TRBD1 (5 bases). The CDR3 is 19 amino acids. The V gene's germline CDR1 is SEHNR and CDR2 FQNEAQ (reference sequence). V shed 2 bases and J shed 0 bases, with 20 bases lying between them. DNA for the CDR3: TGTGCCAGCAGCTTAAAGACCGGACATCCCGAAACAGCCAAAAACATTCAGTACTTC. It codes for CASSLKTGHPETAKNIQYF.

V gene TRBV2 combines with J gene TRBJ2-3, with 8 bases matching TRBD2. Trimming at V came to 8 bases and at J to 0 bases, leaving 1 base not matched to a gene. The CDR3 has 13 residues. The germline V gene has CDR1 SNHLY and CDR2 FYNNEI. CDR3: CASGLASTDTQYF. CDR3 DNA: TGTGCCAGCGGACTAGCTAGCACAGATACGCAGTATTTT.

The V and J genes are TRBV5-1 and TRBJ2-3, with D possibly matching TRBD2 (5 bases). Germline CDR1 and CDR2: SGHRS and YFSETQ. This CDR3 region has 15 residues. V lost 4 bases, J lost 1 base, and 13 bases lay in between. CDR3 in DNA: TGCGCCAGCAGCAAATCCGGGGTGCGCACAGATACGCAGTATTTT. It is translated as CASSKSGVRTDTQYF.

This chain links TRBV7-9 with TRBJ1-5; 10 bases align to TRBD1. The CDR3 has 18 residues. J lost 1 base, V lost 5 bases, and 11 bases had no gene match. Germline-derived CDR1 and CDR2 are SEHNR and FQNEAQ (reference sequence). CDR3 coding DNA: TGTGCCAGCAGCCCGGGGGGGACAGGGGCCCCAAGCAATCAGCCCCAGCATTTT. Protein product: CASSPGGTGAPSNQPQHF.

This clone was seen just once. The rearrangement links TRBV5-1 to TRBJ1-2; maybe TRBD1 (6 bases). CDR3 length: 15 amino acids. Germline assignment: CDR1 SGHRS and CDR2 YFSETQ. V gave up 1 base and J gave up 2 bases, with 12 bases separating them. CDR3 nucleotide sequence: TGCGCCAGCAGCTTGACTGATACAGGGAACTATGGCTACACCTTC. Translated, it gives CASSLTDTGNYGYTF.

V usage is TRBV9 and J usage is TRBJ2-7, with 7 bases that match TRBD2. CDR3 size: 14 residues. Germline CDR1 is SGDLS and CDR2 is YYNGEE. V gave up 6 bases and J gave up 7 bases; unmatched junction bases: 13. The DNA for the CDR3 is TGTGCCAGCACCCGCCGGGAGGCCGACTGGGAGCAGTACTTC. This encodes CASTRREADWEQYF.

The chain couples TRBV5-4 to TRBJ1-1, with TRBD1 matching over 9 bases. This CDR3 is 12 amino acids long. CDR1 is SGHNT and CDR2 is YYREEE in the germline V gene (reference sequence). The junction had 8 bases not matched to a gene; V was cut back by 6 bases and J by 11 bases. The CDR3: CASTLQGAGAFF. The CDR3 region has the DNA TGTGCCAGCACCTTACAGGGGGCGGGGGCTTTCTTT.

The chain combines TRBV2 with TRBJ2-1, with TRBD2 matching 14 bases. Germline assignment: CDR1 SNHLY and CDR2 FYNNEI. Germline trimming cut 5 bases from V and 0 bases from J; bases unmatched to any gene: 12. CDR3 length equals 20 residues. CDR3 region: CASSSTGTSGGLSSYNEQFF. Written as DNA, the CDR3 is TGTGCCAGCAGTTCCACCGGGACTAGCGGGGGACTCAGCTCCTACAATGAGCAGTTCTTC.

V usage is TRBV6-2 or TRBV6-3 and J usage is TRBJ1-1, with D unresolved. Germline lookup yields CDR1 MNHEY and CDR2 SVGEGT. The CDR3 runs to 13 residues. Deletions cut 2 bases from V and 6 bases from J, with 10 bases between. The CDR3: CASSYGWGAEAFF. In DNA form, the CDR3 reads TGTGCCAGCAGTTACGGGTGGGGAGCTGAAGCTTTCTTT.